This is a list of T cell receptor beta chains from one sample in a study of blood T cell repertoires in COVID-19. Profiled with immunoSEQ multiplex PCR; TCRdb holds only in-frame clones, not every one. The table has 28,000 or so clones, over 75% seen once; the top ten hold about two thirds. Sequencing was carried out using peripheral blood. The receptor set was obtained from a man between 65 and 85 years old with acute or convalescent COVID-19. The CDR3 runs from the conserved cysteine through the conserved F or W. The D gene is left open where the match is weak. The size field is filled for only some rows; it gives once, few, many or a size class.

length: 16; D: TRBD1; J: TRBJ1-5; size: NA; V: TRBV6-7; DNA: TGTGCCAGCAGTCCCGGGGTTTCAGGGGGCGGTCAGCCCCAGCATTTT; CDR3: CASSPGVSGGGQPQHF
length: 14; D: TRBD1; J: TRBJ2-1; size: NA; V: TRBV6-1; DNA: TGTGCCAGCAGTGAGGGACAGGCTCGGAGGGTACTGTTCTTC; CDR3: CASSEGQARRVLFF
length: 15; D: TRBD2; J: TRBJ2-1; size: NA; V: TRBV5-4; DNA: TGTGCCAGCAGCCACCAGCGGGGTGATGGGAATGAGCAGTTCTTC; CDR3: CASSHQRGDGNEQFF
length: 14; D: NA; J: TRBJ1-5; size: NA; V: TRBV29-1; DNA: TGCAGCGTTGCGACAGGCCCTACAAATCAGCCCCAGCATTTT; CDR3: CSVATGPTNQPQHF
length: 14; D: NA; J: TRBJ1-2; size: NA; V: TRBV3-1/TRBV3-2; DNA: TGTGCCAGCAGCCTAGTTCAGGGGAACTATGGCTACACCTTC; CDR3: CASSLVQGNYGYTF
length: 14; D: NA; J: TRBJ2-5; size: NA; V: TRBV11-2; DNA: TGTGCCAGCAGCTTCAACGCCGGGACTCAAACCCAGTACTTC; CDR3: CASSFNAGTQTQYF
length: 13; D: NA; J: TRBJ1-3; size: NA; V: TRBV7-9; DNA: TGTGCCAGCAGCTCACAGGGTGAAAACACCATATATTTT; CDR3: CASSSQGENTIYF
length: 14; D: NA; J: TRBJ1-6; size: NA; V: TRBV6-5; DNA: TGTGCCAGCAGCGGGCCCCAGGGTAATTCACCCCTCCACTTT; CDR3: CASSGPQGNSPLHF
length: 14; D: NA; J: TRBJ2-1; size: NA; V: TRBV5-8; DNA: TGTGCCAGCAGAACTGGGAGCTCCTACAATGAGCAGTTCTTC; CDR3: CASRTGSSYNEQFF
length: 15; D: NA; J: TRBJ1-1; size: NA; V: TRBV7-8; DNA: TGTGCCAGCAGCTTAAACGGAGCCATACGGGAACAAGCTTTCTTT; CDR3: CASSLNGAIREQAFF
length: 14; D: NA; J: TRBJ1-4; size: NA; V: TRBV10-2; DNA: TGCGCCAGCAGTGAGGGAGGATCTGGTGAAAAACTGTTTTTT; CDR3: CASSEGGSGEKLFF
length: 13; D: NA; J: TRBJ1-5; size: NA; V: TRBV30; DNA: TGTGCCTGGGCCACATACAGCAATCAGCCCCAGCATTTT; CDR3: CAWATYSNQPQHF
length: 13; D: NA; J: TRBJ1-6; size: NA; V: TRBV12-3/TRBV12-4; DNA: TGTGCCAGCAGGCGGGGAGGTTTTCCGCCCCTCCACTTT; CDR3: CASRRGGFPPLHF
length: 16; D: NA; J: TRBJ1-1; size: NA; V: TRBV30; DNA: TGTGCCTGGAGTCCACACCCGATGGGGGGGAACACTGAAGCTTTCTTT; CDR3: CAWSPHPMGGNTEAFF
length: 17; D: NA; J: TRBJ1-4; size: NA; V: TRBV7-9; DNA: TGTGCCAGCAGCTTAGCTGATTCGGCGGCTCCGAATGAAAAACTGTTTTTT; CDR3: CASSLADSAAPNEKLFF
length: 15; D: NA; J: TRBJ1-4; size: NA; V: TRBV7-8; DNA: TGTGCCAGCAGCCCCGGGGGGGGGTTTAATGAAAAACTGTTTTTT; CDR3: CASSPGGGFNEKLFF
length: 17; D: NA; J: TRBJ2-7; size: few; V: TRBV10-1; DNA: TGCGCCAGCAGTGGCGGGTTGACTAGTTTAACGGACTACGAGCAGTACTTC; CDR3: CASSGGLTSLTDYEQYF
length: 18; D: TRBD1; J: TRBJ1-5; size: NA; V: TRBV6-2/TRBV6-3; DNA: TGTGCCAGCAGTTCGGGGACAGGGGGCTTAGGGAGCAATCAGCCCCAGCATTTT; CDR3: CASSSGTGGLGSNQPQHF
length: 13; D: NA; J: TRBJ1-1; size: NA; V: TRBV6-5; DNA: TGTGCCAGCACCCGGTACGAGGACACTGAAGCTTTCTTT; CDR3: CASTRYEDTEAFF
length: 13; D: NA; J: TRBJ1-2; size: NA; V: TRBV30; DNA: TGTGCCTGGAGTGTTGGACAGATCTATGGCTACACCTTC; CDR3: CAWSVGQIYGYTF
length: 14; D: TRBD1; J: TRBJ2-1; size: NA; V: TRBV9; DNA: TGTGCCAGCAGCCCCTGGACAGGGGAGTATGAGCAGTTCTTC; CDR3: CASSPWTGEYEQFF
length: 11; D: NA; J: TRBJ2-7; size: NA; V: TRBV30; DNA: TGTGCCTGGAAGGTCGGAGGTGAGCAGTACTTC; CDR3: CAWKVGGEQYF
length: 16; D: TRBD2; J: TRBJ2-1; size: NA; V: TRBV5-4; DNA: TGTGCCAGCAGCTTTCAGCGGGGGGGTCTCCACAATGAGCAGTTCTTC; CDR3: CASSFQRGGLHNEQFF
length: 15; D: NA; J: TRBJ2-5; size: NA; V: TRBV28; DNA: TGTGCCAGCAGTCCCTACAGGGGGGGACAAGAGACCCAGTACTTC; CDR3: CASSPYRGGQETQYF
length: 13; D: NA; J: TRBJ2-3; size: once; V: TRBV24-1; DNA: TGTGCCACCAGTGATTTGGGCGGGGACACGCAGTATTTT; CDR3: CATSDLGGDTQYF
length: 15; D: TRBD2; J: TRBJ2-7; size: NA; V: TRBV6-5; DNA: TGTGCCAGCCGGGCACTAGCGGGAGGTAGACACGAGCAGTACTTC; CDR3: CASRALAGGRHEQYF
length: 14; D: TRBD1; J: TRBJ2-7; size: NA; V: TRBV6-2/TRBV6-3; DNA: TGTGCCAGCAGTTATGGCAGGGGGCTTTACGAGCAGTACTTC; CDR3: CASSYGRGLYEQYF
length: 13; D: NA; J: TRBJ1-1; size: few; V: TRBV7-2; DNA: TGTGCCAGCAGCTCGTCAGGTAGGCCTGAAGCTTTCTTT; CDR3: CASSSSGRPEAFF
length: 13; D: NA; J: TRBJ1-2; size: few; V: TRBV29-1; DNA: TGCAGCGTTGTCAACGCAGGGGACTATGGCTACACCTTC; CDR3: CSVVNAGDYGYTF
length: 18; D: NA; J: TRBJ2-7; size: NA; V: TRBV7-2; DNA: TGTGCCAGCAGCTCTCCCCCGGAGGAATTAAATCCCTCCTACGAGCAGTACTTC; CDR3: CASSSPPEELNPSYEQYF
length: 15; D: NA; J: TRBJ2-7; size: NA; V: TRBV6-6; DNA: TGTGCCAGCAAAGGGGCGGGGCAGAGCTCCTACGAGCAGTACTTC; CDR3: CASKGAGQSSYEQYF
length: 14; D: NA; J: TRBJ2-7; size: NA; V: TRBV7-9; DNA: TGTGCCAGCAGCGTACAGGGCAACCCCTACGAGCAGTACTTC; CDR3: CASSVQGNPYEQYF
length: 18; D: TRBD2; J: TRBJ2-2; size: NA; V: TRBV7-6; DNA: TGTGCCAGCAGCAACGGACTAGCGGGGGCCCCGAACACCGGGGAGCTGTTTTTT; CDR3: CASSNGLAGAPNTGELFF
length: 16; D: NA; J: TRBJ2-3; size: NA; V: TRBV6-5; DNA: TGTGCCAGCAGTTACTCACAGAAGGCCTCCACAGATACGCAGTATTTT; CDR3: CASSYSQKASTDTQYF
length: 14; D: NA; J: TRBJ1-4; size: NA; V: TRBV27; DNA: TGTGCCAGCAGTTTGGGGACATCCCATGAAAAACTGTTTTTT; CDR3: CASSLGTSHEKLFF
length: 13; D: NA; J: TRBJ1-1; size: NA; V: TRBV6-2/TRBV6-3; DNA: TGTGCCAGCAGTCCAACGGGGAACACTGAAGCTTTCTTT; CDR3: CASSPTGNTEAFF
length: 15; D: NA; J: TRBJ1-3; size: NA; V: TRBV9; DNA: TGTGCCAGCAGCGTAGATGGCAGGACTGGAAACACCATATATTTT; CDR3: CASSVDGRTGNTIYF
length: 12; D: TRBD1; J: TRBJ2-7; size: few; V: TRBV16; DNA: TGTGCCAGCAGCCCTTACCAGGGGGCGCAGTACTTC; CDR3: CASSPYQGAQYF
length: 13; D: TRBD2; J: TRBJ2-7; size: NA; V: TRBV30; DNA: TGTGCCTGGAGTTTTCTAGCGGGAGAAGAGCAGTACTTC; CDR3: CAWSFLAGEEQYF
length: 14; D: TRBD2; J: TRBJ2-7; size: once; V: TRBV5-1; DNA: TGCGCCAGCAGCTTCCGGACTAGCGGTTACGAGCAGTACTTC; CDR3: CASSFRTSGYEQYF
length: 12; D: NA; J: TRBJ2-3; size: few; V: TRBV5-1; DNA: TGCGCCAGCAGCTTGGTCCCGGATACGCAGTATTTT; CDR3: CASSLVPDTQYF
length: 14; D: NA; J: TRBJ2-5; size: NA; V: TRBV7-8; DNA: TGTGCCAGCAGCTTAGCTGCGACATACGAGACCCAGTACTTC; CDR3: CASSLAATYETQYF
length: 15; D: TRBD1; J: TRBJ2-7; size: NA; V: TRBV27; DNA: TGTGCCAGCAGTTCGGGACAGAGGGCCCCTGGTGAGCAGTACTTC; CDR3: CASSSGQRAPGEQYF
length: 14; D: NA; J: TRBJ2-2; size: NA; V: TRBV5-1; DNA: TGCGCCAGCAGCTTGTCCAGGGTGAATGGGGAGCTGTTTTTT; CDR3: CASSLSRVNGELFF
length: 13; D: NA; J: TRBJ1-5; size: NA; V: TRBV18; DNA: TGTGCCAGCTCACCGAGGGCTGGACAGCCCCAGCATTTT; CDR3: CASSPRAGQPQHF
length: 15; D: TRBD1; J: TRBJ1-4; size: NA; V: TRBV7-9; DNA: TGTGCCAGCAGCTTAGTGACAGGGGGCGGTGAAAAACTGTTTTTT; CDR3: CASSLVTGGGEKLFF
length: 14; D: NA; J: TRBJ2-7; size: NA; V: TRBV5-4; DNA: TGTGCCAGCAGCTCCACGCAGGGATCCTACGAGCAGTACTTC; CDR3: CASSSTQGSYEQYF